This record looks at one T cell receptor beta chain sequence and its context. This specimen comes from a study of cytomegalovirus exposure and HLA in healthy donors. Germline lookup yields CDR1 LNHDA and CDR2 SQIVND (reference sequence). V lost 5 bases, J lost 5 bases, and 11 bases lay in between. This CDR3 contains 13 residues. Primers: 60 Vbeta forward and 13 Jbeta reverse. TCRdb's table, derived via immunoSEQ multiplex PCR, lists solely in-frame clones and lacks some. This table holds 100,000 to 150,000 clones, around three quarters found once. The TCR was taken from a man in his thirties or forties in good health and CMV-seropositive. J is TRBJ2-3 and V is TRBV19; D might be TRBD1 (6 bases). The sample taken for sequencing was PBMCs. The CDR3 nucleotides read TGTGCCAGTAGTTGGGGGCCAAAAGATACGCAGTATTTT. This gives the protein CASSWGPKDTQYF.